This T cell receptor beta chain was obtained from a study of cytomegalovirus exposure and HLA in healthy donors. Whole-study context: Roughly 85 million unique TCRs from HLA-typed donors made up an early data release.

As regards this clone: As yet, its antigen is unknown.

Primers included in the PCR were 60 Vbeta and 13 Jbeta primers. Original processing notes: In a later analysis, some 10 million of 83 million or so unique beta chains occurred in at least two donors. Clones were sequenced by immunoSEQ multiplex PCR, and TCRdb holds only the in-frame ones, with some missing. The V and J calls and clone size are taken from that table; D and trimming were inferred from the DNA. The sample holds about 150,000 clones; around four fifths are singletons and the top ten take approximately 3.6%. Findings and limits, study-wide: The study put 150 to 200 TCR beta chains on its list as cytomegalovirus-associated. Reported results showed that the classifier diagnosed cytomegalovirus status with high specificity and sensitivity.

The CDR3 is made up of 14 amino acids. V gave up 1 base and J gave up 3 bases, with 8 bases separating them. Looked up from germline, CDR1 is LNHDA and CDR2 is SQIVND (reference sequence). The source material was PBMCs. This receptor was identified in a male donor in good health and CMV-seronegative. The gene calls are TRBV19 and TRBJ2-3; D ambiguous. CDR3 region: CASSIGSVTDTQYF. CDR3 DNA: TGTGCCAGTAGTATAGGGTCAGTAACAGATACGCAGTATTTT.